These 18 T cell receptor beta chains were all obtained from the same sample, sequenced in a study of beta chain features in type 1 diabetes. Antigens for these TCRs are unknown. Since all of the isolated RNA was reverse transcribed, expressed TCRB transcripts were what got sequenced. TCRdb's copy holds only in-frame clones and misses some; the assay was immunoSEQ multiplex PCR. The sample carries about 170,000 clones, approximately 8% recorded once. Whole-study findings and limits: Type 1 diabetes patients had moderately but significantly shorter TCRB CDR3s in all four CD4+ subsets.

The sample consisted of central memory CD4+ T cells from blood. The source of these receptors is a man aged 18 to 30 with type 1 diabetes.

CDR3 in amino acids: CASSSATGSEQYF. Here the CDR3 DNA reads TGTGCCAGCAGCTCCGCGACAGGGAGCGAGCAGTACTTC. This rearrangement joins TRBV5-4 to TRBJ2-7; 7 bases match TRBD1. CDR3 length: 13 amino acids. V lost 3 bases, J lost 6 bases, and 6 bases stayed unmatched. Germline V gene lookup returns CDR1 SGHNT and CDR2 YYREEE (reference sequence).

A note on this clone: At one end the junction does not follow the germline gene, possibly because of a read error. The rearrangement joins TRBV27 to TRBJ2-1; 13 positions match TRBD2. CDR1 is MNHEY and CDR2 is SMNVEV in the germline V gene (reference sequence). The CDR3 loop spans 13 amino acids. The CDR3 DNA sequence: TGTGCCAGCAGTTGGACTAGCGGGAGAAAGAGAATCTTC. Translation gives CASSWTSGRKRIF.

The rearrangement links TRBV10-3 to TRBJ2-3; D is possibly TRBD1 (6 bases). The CDR3 length is 15 residues. The ends were cut back, 4 bases at V and 2 bases at J, with 13 bases in the middle. From germline, CDR1 is ENHRY and CDR2 SYGVKD. In DNA, the CDR3 is TGTGCCATCAGTGGCCAGCAGGGGACCACAGATACGCAGTATTTT. This sequence encodes CAISGQQGTTDTQYF.

This clone was seen more than once but under ten times. The gene calls are TRBV19 and TRBJ1-6, with TRBD1 matching over 10 bases. The CDR3 length is 16 residues. With 5 bases clipped from V and 11 bases from J, the junction kept 12 bases outside the gene matches. Per germline, CDR1 LNHDA and CDR2 SQIVND (reference sequence). CDR3 coding DNA: TGTGCCAGTAGTCCTAGACCGGGACAGGGGCGGCCACCCCTCCACTTT. This codes for CASSPRPGQGRPPLHF.

This clone was seen more than once but under ten times. The rearrangement joins TRBV15 to TRBJ2-5; 9 bases are shared with TRBD1. The CDR3 has 13 residues. Germline V gene lookup returns CDR1 LNHNV and CDR2 YYDKDF (reference sequence). Trimming took 7 bases from V and 5 from J; bases not matched to a gene: 5. This CDR3 reads CATTRTGGETQYF. Here the CDR3 DNA reads TGTGCCACCACCCGAACAGGGGGCGAGACCCAGTACTTC.

A few counts support this clone. The V gene is TRBV18, the J gene TRBJ2-1, with 8 nucleotides matching TRBD1. Germline V gene sequence: CDR1 KGHSH, CDR2 LQKENI. The CDR3 loop spans 12 amino acids. Trimming cost V 4 bases and J 10 bases; bases outside gene matches: 3. The CDR3 DNA reads as TGTGCCAGCTCACGACCAGGGGGCGAGCAGTTCTTC. Protein sequence: CASSRPGGEQFF.

The chain has TRBV5-1 and TRBJ2-1; possibly TRBD2 for D (6 bases). Trimming removed 9 bases from V and 4 bases from J, with 20 bases in between. Looked up from germline, CDR1 is SGHRS and CDR2 is YFSETQ. The length of the CDR3 is 15 residues. This CDR3 is CATRSNSGDYNEQFF. The CDR3 nucleotides are TGCGCCACCAGAAGTAATAGCGGCGATTACAATGAGCAGTTCTTC.

This clone was seen ten or more times. J is TRBJ2-7 and V is TRBV30; no definite D call. CDR3 length: 13 amino acids. The germline V and J ends were trimmed by 1 base and 5 bases, with 12 bases remaining between them. Germline V gives CDR1 GTSNPN, CDR2 SVGIG (reference sequence). CDR3 in DNA: TGTGCCTGGAGTGGGGTCAGCGTGCACGAGCAGTACTTC. It encodes CAWSGVSVHEQYF.

This clone was found a few times. The chain couples TRBV5-1 to TRBJ2-6; D possibly corresponds to TRBD2 (6 bases). V gave up 4 bases and J gave up 4 bases, with 15 bases separating them. CDR3 length: 16 amino acids. Germline values: CDR1 SGHRS, CDR2 YFSETQ. CDR3 region: CASSPTAGSGANVLTF. The CDR3 coding sequence is TGCGCCAGCAGCCCCACCGCGGGGTCCGGGGCCAACGTCCTGACTTTC.

The sample holds a few counts of this clone. The chain recombines TRBV5-4 with TRBJ2-7; D gene unclear. The ends were cut back, 2 bases at V and 3 bases at J, with 12 bases in the middle. CDR3 length equals 14 residues. Looked up from germline, CDR1 is SGHNT and CDR2 is YYREEE (reference sequence). The CDR3 DNA follows: TGTGCCAGCAGCTTCGGCGGCCGAATCTACGAGCAGTACTTC. It yields the protein CASSFGGRIYEQYF.

CDR3 coding DNA: TGCAGTGCGTCTCCGTCCTACGAGCAGTACTTC. It translates to CSASPSYEQYF. The V call is TRBV20-1, the J call TRBJ2-7; D ambiguous. The CDR3 covers 11 residues. V was cut by 6 bases and J by 1 base, with 7 bases left in between. Germline CDR1 is DFQATT and CDR2 is SNEGSKA (reference sequence).

This clone was detected only a few times. The chain carries TRBV6-1 and TRBJ1-1; 7 bases agree with TRBD1. Germline-derived CDR1 and CDR2 are MNHNS and SASEGT. This CDR3 is 16 amino acids long. J was trimmed by 4 bases and V by 4 bases; bases with no gene match: 12. This chain's CDR3 is CASSVTGSIPSTEAFF. In DNA form, the CDR3 reads TGTGCCAGCAGTGTGACAGGGTCAATCCCGAGCACTGAAGCTTTCTTT.

This clone occurred a few times. The chain employs TRBV9 and TRBJ2-1, with TRBD1 matching over 8 bases. V lost 0 bases and J lost 5; bases outside the gene matches: 4. Germline values: CDR1 SGDLS, CDR2 YYNGEE. This CDR3 is built from 15 residues. CDR3: CASSVGTGQNNEQFF. DNA of the CDR3: TGTGCCAGCAGCGTAGGGACAGGGCAAAACAATGAGCAGTTCTTC.

The chain is built from TRBV4-3 and TRBJ2-5, with unresolved D. Looked up from germline, CDR1 is LGHNA and CDR2 is YSLEER. This CDR3 region has 14 residues. V was shortened by 0 bases and J by 5 bases, with 10 bases between the two germline ends. CDR3 in amino acids: CASSQELIEETQYF. The CDR3 DNA reads TGCGCCAGCAGCCAAGAACTCATTGAGGAGACCCAGTACTTC.

As to this clone: A single base separates this from a much larger clone, so it may be a read error. The chain couples TRBV11-3 to TRBJ2-1; 7 bases fit TRBD1. There are 12 residues in the CDR3. Germline V gives CDR1 SGHNT, CDR2 YENEEA. V shed 5 bases, J shed 7 bases, and the junction held 2 bases outside the gene matches. The CDR3 loop reads CASSATGNEQFF. CDR3 nucleotide sequence: TGTGCCAGCAGCGCGACAGGGAATGAGCAGTTCTTC.

This clone turned up a few times. V gene TRBV30 combines with J gene TRBJ1-2, with D maybe TRBD1 (5 bases). The CDR3 is 17 amino acids. Looked up from germline, CDR1 is GTSNPN and CDR2 is SVGIG (reference sequence). V was shortened by 0 bases and J by 2 bases, with 19 bases between the two germline ends. The CDR3 coding sequence is TGTGCCTGGAGTGTTCTAGGTGCGGCCAGGGTCAACTATGGCTACACCTTC. This translates into CAWSVLGAARVNYGYTF.

The chain has TRBV28 and TRBJ1-1; D is undetermined. The length of the CDR3 is 13 residues. The germline V and J ends were trimmed by 6 bases and 6 bases, with 14 bases remaining between them. The germline V gene has CDR1 MDHEN and CDR2 SYDVKM. The CDR3 here is CASSGAAAAEAFF. In nucleotides, the CDR3 is TGTGCCAGCAGCGGAGCAGCGGCAGCTGAAGCTTTCTTT.

The CDR3 region has the DNA TGCAGCGTTGGGAGGGATGAAAAACTGTTTTTT. The encoded protein is CSVGRDEKLFF. The chain carries TRBV29-1 and TRBJ1-4; D remains ambiguous. The V gene's germline CDR1 is SQVTM and CDR2 ANQGSEA. The CDR3 is made up of 11 amino acids. The V gene lost 4 bases and the J gene lost 6 bases, with 6 bases spanning the gap.